Below are 24 T cell receptor beta chains sequenced from a single sample in a study of blood T cell repertoires in COVID-19. Assay used: immunoSEQ multiplex PCR; TCRdb lists only in-frame clones, some missing. The table has roughly 90,000 clones, about 85% seen once. Sequences were obtained from peripheral blood. These receptors all stem from a human donor in a cohort sampled during active COVID-19.

The rearrangement links TRBV7-8 to TRBJ2-5; perhaps TRBD1 as D (6 bases). V was cut by 3 bases and J by 5 bases, with 19 bases left in between. The CDR3 runs 16 residues. From germline, CDR1 is SGHVS and CDR2 FQNEAQ. The CDR3 coding sequence is TGTGCCAGCAGCTTGTCCCCTGGGGGACATGGGGAGACCCAGTACTTC. This encodes CASSLSPGGHGETQYF.

This clone was seen a handful of times. This chain joins TRBV7-2 and TRBJ2-7; 11 bases match TRBD2. V lost 4 bases, J lost 2 bases, and 1 base stayed unmatched. The CDR3 has 14 residues. Germline V gene lookup returns CDR1 SGHTA and CDR2 FQGNSA. The CDR3 here is CASSYSGRAYEQYF. DNA for the CDR3: TGTGCCAGCAGCTATAGCGGGAGGGCCTACGAGCAGTACTTC.

V is TRBV9 and J is TRBJ2-4, with TRBD2 matching 12 bases. Germline lookup yields CDR1 SGDLS and CDR2 YYNGEE. CDR3 length: 16 amino acids. V trimming: 1 base; J trimming: 5 bases; junction bases outside the gene matches: 4. CDR3 nucleotides: TGTGCCAGCAGCGTATCACTAGCGGGAGGAGAAAACATTCAGTACTTC. Translating it yields CASSVSLAGGENIQYF.

This rearrangement joins TRBV5-1 to TRBJ2-2; a possible D gene is TRBD1 (5 bases). The V end was cut by 1 base, the J end by 4 bases, with 8 bases between. The CDR3 totals 14 residues. Germline CDR1 and CDR2: SGHRS and YFSETQ. CDR3 sequence (DNA): TGCGCCAGCAGCTTGTCAGGGTCCACCGGGGAGCTGTTTTTT. Translating gives CASSLSGSTGELFF.

The genes are TRBV5-5 and TRBJ1-6, with D tentatively TRBD1 (6 bases). Trimming pared 5 bases from V and 6 bases from J, leaving 18 bases between. This CDR3 contains 16 residues. Germline values: CDR1 SGHKS, CDR2 YYEKEE (reference sequence). The CDR3 is CASRLNAAGVNSPLHF. The CDR3 DNA is TGTGCCAGCAGGTTAAACGCCGCAGGGGTTAATTCACCCCTCCACTTT. The entire variable domain, with the rest obtained from reference TRBV5-5 and TRBJ1-6, is as follows: DAGVTQSPTHLIKTRGQQVTLRCSPISGHKSVSWYQQVLGQGPQFIFQYYEKEERGRGNFPDRFSARQFPNYSSELNVNALLLGDSALYLCASRLNAAGVNSPLHFGNGTRLTVT.

J is TRBJ2-7 and V is TRBV25-1; 12 bases align to TRBD2. Germline CDR1 MGHDK, CDR2 SYGVNS. The CDR3 is 15 amino acids. J gave up 3 bases and V 3 bases, and 3 bases lay outside the gene matches. The CDR3 spells CASSDPTSGSYEQYF. CDR3 sequence (DNA): TGTGCCAGCAGTGACCCGACTAGCGGGAGCTACGAGCAGTACTTC.

This chain connects TRBV5-6 to TRBJ2-3; 13 bases are shared with TRBD2. Germline lookup yields CDR1 SGHDT and CDR2 YYEEEE. V shed 5 bases and J 1 base; nucleotides not matched to a gene: 7. The CDR3 extends over 17 amino acids. CDR3 bases: TGTGCCAGCAGTACCCGACTAGCGGGGGGTGGCACAGATACGCAGTATTTT. Translated: CASSTRLAGGGTDTQYF.

J is TRBJ1-6 and V is TRBV2; TRBD1 might be the D (6 bases). CDR1 and CDR2 from the germline V gene are SNHLY and FYNNEI. CDR3 length: 15 amino acids. V lost 4 bases, J lost 10 bases, and 17 bases lay in between. CDR3: CASSVRGAGGSPLHF. The CDR3 nucleotides read TGTGCCAGCAGTGTGCGGGGGGCGGGCGGATCACCCCTCCACTTT.

The rearrangement links TRBV5-1 to TRBJ1-2; maybe TRBD1 (5 bases). V lost 4 bases and J lost 4, with 14 bases in between. The CDR3 totals 14 residues. CDR1 is SGHRS, CDR2 YFSETQ, per germline. CDR3 DNA: TGCGCCAGCAGCCGCTGGGACGGGGGCTATGGCTACACCTTC. Protein sequence: CASSRWDGGYGYTF. The whole variable domain, filled in from reference TRBV5-1 and TRBJ1-2, reads KAGVTQTPRYLIKTRGQQVTLSCSPISGHRSVSWYQQTPGQGLQFLFEYFSETQRNKGNFPGRFSGRQFSNSRSEMNVSTLELGDSALYLCASSRWDGGYGYTFGSGTRLTVV.

The gene calls are TRBV5-6 and TRBJ1-5, with 8 bases identical to TRBD1. The CDR3 extends over 17 amino acids. Germline CDR1 is SGHDT and CDR2 is YYEEEE. Unmatched junction bases numbered 5, after V lost 0 bases and J lost 0 bases. DNA of the CDR3: TGTGCCAGCAGCTTGGAGGCAGGGGGCCCTAGCAATCAGCCCCAGCATTTT. It specifies CASSLEAGGPSNQPQHF.

In this sample, this clone turned up a few times. The chain combines TRBV19 with TRBJ2-7, with TRBD2 matching over 8 bases. The CDR3 sequence is 12 residues long. Germline V gene lookup returns CDR1 LNHDA and CDR2 SQIVND (reference sequence). With V trimmed by 6 bases and J by 6 bases, 4 bases remained unmatched. CDR3 in DNA: TGTGCCAGTAGCCTAGCGGGTGGCGAGCAGTACTTC. Protein product: CASSLAGGEQYF.

The chain joins TRBV3-1 (or the pseudogene TRBV3-2) to TRBJ1-4, with D possibly matching TRBD1 (6 bases). Trimming left V 1 base short and J 3 bases short, with 9 bases between. Germline V gene sequence: CDR1 LGHDT, CDR2 YNNKEL (reference sequence). The CDR3 spans 15 residues. The chain's CDR3 is CASSQAGGPNEKLFF. The DNA for the CDR3 is TGTGCCAGCAGCCAAGCGGGGGGCCCTAATGAAAAACTGTTTTTT.

The chain has TRBV5-1 and TRBJ1-2; D is possibly TRBD1 (5 bases). The CDR3 is made up of 14 amino acids. Germline V gene data show CDR1 as SGHRS and CDR2 as YFSETQ. The ends were cut back, 0 bases at V and 4 bases at J, with 10 bases in the middle. CDR3 sequence: CASSLGRTTYGYTF. Written as DNA, the CDR3 is TGCGCCAGCAGCTTGGGACGGACAACCTATGGCTACACCTTC.

The J gene is TRBJ2-6, the V gene TRBV5-1, with TRBD1 matching 8 bases. V shed 3 bases, J shed 1 base, and the junction held 3 bases outside the gene matches. CDR3 length equals 16 residues. Germline V gives CDR1 SGHRS, CDR2 YFSETQ. The CDR3: CASSSRQGSGANVLTF. The CDR3 DNA reads as TGCGCCAGCAGCTCACGACAGGGGTCTGGGGCCAACGTCCTGACTTTC.

This clone was observed a single time. The V call is TRBV4-1, the J call TRBJ2-5; D possibly corresponds to TRBD2 (5 bases). The CDR3 is 15 residues long. CDR1 is MGHRA and CDR2 is YSYEKL in the germline V gene. Trimming took 2 bases from V and 5 from J, leaving 15 bases between them. CDR3 in amino acids: CASSQTPSPGETQYF. The DNA for the CDR3 is TGCGCCAGCAGCCAAACTCCTAGCCCGGGGGAGACCCAGTACTTC.

This clone was counted between two and nine times. The chain recombines TRBV5-3 with TRBJ2-7, with D possibly matching TRBD2 (5 bases). TRBV5-3 is noted as an ORF with a role that remains uncertain. The germline V and J ends were trimmed by 4 bases and 5 bases, with 13 bases remaining between them. The CDR3 covers 13 residues. CDR3 in DNA: TGTGCCAGAAGCCTTCGGACTCGGGACGAGCAGTACTTC. It encodes CARSLRTRDEQYF.

There are a few counts of this clone. This chain joins TRBV6-5 and TRBJ2-5, with D possibly being TRBD1 (6 bases). This CDR3 is 16 amino acids long. The V gene lost 0 bases and the J gene lost 7 bases, with 18 bases spanning the gap. Germline CDR1 is MNHEY and CDR2 is SVGAGI. The CDR3 reads CASSYSIRLGGLTQYF. The CDR3 bases are TGTGCCAGCAGTTACTCCATCCGCCTAGGGGGTTTGACCCAGTACTTC.

V is TRBV3-1 (or the pseudogene TRBV3-2) and J is TRBJ1-2; 9 bases are shared with TRBD1. Germline V gene sequence: CDR1 LGHDT, CDR2 YNNKEL (reference sequence). The trim removed 1 base at V and 5 bases at J, leaving 5 bases unmatched. This CDR3 is built from 15 residues. As DNA, the CDR3 is TGTGCCAGCAGCCAAGTCGACAGGGGGGGGTATGGCTACACCTTC. Translating it yields CASSQVDRGGYGYTF.

This clone was observed a handful of times. V gene TRBV19 combines with J gene TRBJ2-4; 11 nucleotides align to TRBD1. The CDR3 spans 15 residues. The ends lost 1 base at V and 10 bases at J; junction bases unmatched: 6. From germline, CDR1 is LNHDA and CDR2 SQIVND (reference sequence). This chain's CDR3 is CASSIGRDRGGIQYF. The CDR3 DNA reads as TGTGCCAGTAGTATAGGAAGGGACAGGGGGGGTATTCAGTACTTC. Variable domain in full (rest from reference TRBV19 and TRBJ2-4): DGGITQSPKYLFRKEGQNVTLSCEQNLNHDAMYWYRQDPGQGLRLIYYSQIVNDFQKGDIAEGYSVSREKKESFPLTVTSAQKNPTAFYLCASSIGRDRGGIQYFGAGTRLSVL.

The chain couples TRBV18 to TRBJ2-4; 8 nucleotides line up with TRBD1. The CDR3 sequence is 14 residues long. J gave up 4 bases and V 6 bases, and 5 bases lay outside the gene matches. Germline V gene data show CDR1 as KGHSH and CDR2 as LQKENI. The CDR3 nucleotides read TGTGCCAGCTCGACCACAGGGGGGAAAAACATTCAGTACTTC. Translated, it gives CASSTTGGKNIQYF. Drawing the rest from reference TRBV18 and TRBJ2-4, the complete variable domain is NAGVMQNPRHLVRRRGQEARLRCSPMKGHSHVYWYRQLPEEGLKFMVYLQKENIIDESGMPKERFSAEFPKEGPSILRIQQVVRGDSAAYFCASSTTGGKNIQYFGAGTRLSVL.

V usage is TRBV7-6 and J usage is TRBJ2-7; TRBD2 matches 8 bases. From germline, CDR1 is SGHVS and CDR2 FNYEAQ. The J segment lost 5 bases and the V segment lost 5 bases, leaving 11 bases of the junction unmatched. The CDR3 has 15 amino acids. CDR3 amino acids: CASSAALGLVHEQYF. DNA for the CDR3: TGTGCCAGCAGCGCGGCTCTGGGACTAGTACACGAGCAGTACTTC. The entire variable domain, with the rest obtained from reference TRBV7-6 and TRBJ2-7, is as follows: GAGVSQSPRYKVTKRGQDVALRCDPISGHVSLYWYRQALGQGPEFLTYFNYEAQQDKSGLPNDRFSAERPEGSISTLTIQRTEQRDSAMYRCASSAALGLVHEQYFGPGTRLTVT.

The chain recombines TRBV3-1 (or the pseudogene TRBV3-2) with TRBJ1-2; 7 positions agree with TRBD1. Losses at the gene ends were 4 bases for V and 8 bases for J; bases not matched to a gene: 4. This CDR3 region has 12 residues. Germline V CDR1 and CDR2: LGHDT, YNNKEL (reference sequence). This CDR3 reads CASSRQGGGYTF. The DNA for the CDR3 is TGTGCCAGCAGCCGCCAGGGGGGCGGCTACACCTTC.

The rearrangement uses TRBV5-5 and TRBJ2-1; D may be TRBD1 (6 bases). Germline V gene sequence: CDR1 SGHKS, CDR2 YYEKEE (reference sequence). The CDR3 has 17 amino acids. V was clipped by 0 bases and J by 7 bases, with 20 bases between them. The CDR3 region is CASSLEASLAQGNEQFF. For the CDR3, the DNA is TGTGCCAGCAGCTTGGAGGCTTCCCTTGCTCAGGGGAATGAGCAGTTCTTC.

This rearrangement joins TRBV7-8 to TRBJ1-5; D is unclear. The germline V and J ends were trimmed by 7 bases and 6 bases, with 13 bases remaining between them. CDR1 is SGHVS and CDR2 is FQNEAQ in the germline V gene. The CDR3 is made up of 13 amino acids. In DNA, the CDR3 is TGTGCCAGCACCCGGTCTCCCGGTCAGCCCCAGCATTTT. Protein sequence: CASTRSPGQPQHF.